A single sample is the source of the 5 T cell receptor beta chains below, sequenced in a study of T-cell memory formation after mild COVID-19. TCRdb itself ran the 5' RACE reads through MiXCR, one entry per CDR3 protein. The data contain 190,000 or so distinct CDR3 sequences, around 25% of them singletons. Sequenced sample: PBMCs or a T cell subset sorted from them (not recorded which). The receptors here all came from an adult woman who had mild COVID-19 (a few samples of this study predate the infection). Cell type and time point are not known.

Ten or more counts support this clonotype. V gene TRBV30 combines with J gene TRBJ2-4; 9 nucleotides line up with TRBD2. The CDR3 has 16 residues. CDR1 and CDR2 (germline): GTSNPN, SVGIG (reference sequence). Trimming cost V 2 bases and J 6 bases; bases outside gene matches: 11. This CDR3 reads CAWSPSGLAALNIQYF. Here the CDR3 DNA reads TGTGCCTGGAGTCCCTCGGGACTAGCTGCCCTAAACATTCAGTACTTC.

This clonotype has only a few counts. The rearrangement joins TRBV6-5 to TRBJ2-3; 11 nucleotides agree with TRBD1. The CDR3 length is 15 residues. The V gene end was trimmed by 8 bases and the J gene end by 3 bases; junction bases not matched to a gene: 7. Germline assignment: CDR1 MNHEY and CDR2 SVGAGI. The chain's CDR3 is CASCGDRGRTDTQYF. CDR3 DNA sequence: TGTGCCAGCTGTGGGGACAGGGGGAGGACAGATACGCAGTATTTT.

This clonotype was observed a few times. V and J are TRBV12-3 or TRBV12-4 and TRBJ1-1; no firm D call. The CDR3 loop spans 16 amino acids. The V end lost 3 bases, the J end lost 1 base, and 15 bases lay between the germline ends. In DNA, the CDR3 is TGTGCCAGCAGTTTTCCCGTTGGGCTCAGGAACACTGAAGCTTTCTTT. Translating gives CASSFPVGLRNTEAFF.

DNA for the CDR3: TGTGCCAGCAGTTACCGGACAGGGGATTCACCCCTCCACTTT. Translated, it gives CASSYRTGDSPLHF. This chain uses TRBV6-5 with TRBJ1-6; TRBD1 matches at 9 bases. The CDR3 loop spans 14 amino acids. After removal of 2 bases from V and 8 bases from J, the junction contained 1 base not matched to a gene. Germline V gene data show CDR1 as MNHEY and CDR2 as SVGAGI.

The CDR3 sequence: CASSFVQYGGVGTDTQYF. CDR3 DNA: TGCGCCAGCAGCTTCGTTCAGTACGGTGGAGTCGGCACAGATACGCAGTATTTT. The chain recombines TRBV5-1 with TRBJ2-3, with D hard to call. The germline gives CDR1 SGHRS, CDR2 YFSETQ. The CDR3 has 18 amino acids. Trimming stripped 2 bases from V and 1 base from J, with 20 bases between.